This TCR beta chain was sequenced for a study of molecular identifiers for immune sequencing clone quantification listed by TCRdb under 2018. For the wider study: In a replicate experiment, RNA from about 20,000 or 100,000 naive CD8 T cells was split into five aliquots, four of which were sequenced. This methods study benchmarked molecular-identifier clustering-based TCR repertoire sequencing (MIDCIRS) and TCR RNA copy counting, using CD8 T cells to do so.

This clonotype was found many times. Its binding antigen is unknown. No clone much larger than this one lies a single base away; base qualities are absent. CDR1 and CDR2 are drawn from the germline V gene (reference sequence): DFQATT, SNEGSKA. The CDR3 starts with the cysteine, ends with the phenylalanine, and has 14 residues. Just CDR3 DNA is preserved here, 42 bases in frame from base 1. V loses 6 bases of germline sequence and J loses 4 bases, and the interval between the two ends is 19 bases. Here is what the overall study found, with its caveats: Identical TCR molecules sharing a barcode could cause highly expanded clone sizes to be underestimated. The naive libraries included spiked-in Jurkat TCR RNA (10 copies' worth), and this Jurkat TCR RNA is not part of the donor repertoire. Clones above 20 RNA copies held over 99% of molecules in CMV-specific effector cells but under 1% in naive cells. About 3 recovered TCR RNA copies per cell were obtained by modeling, versus about 10 by digital PCR, implying a capture efficiency of about 30%. When barcode sub-clustering was not used, chimeric consensus sequences inflated TCR diversity, with chimeras reaching as high as 47%. Spiked-in Jurkat TCR RNA equal to a single cell's worth was reported to be detectable even within 1,100,000 naive CD8 T cells.

Library preparation was by PCR. Sequencing was carried out with an Illumina HiSeq 4000. Bulk TCR libraries were prepared as previously described, using TCR primers listed in Table S5. The Qiagen AllPrep DNA/RNA kit was used to purify total RNA. Before any analysis, reads coming from multiple sequencing runs of the same library were combined into one pool. For the original study's pipeline: Reads were retained only if their TCR constant sequence matched exactly, and those retained reads were trimmed to 150 nt and grouped according to their 12-nt molecular barcodes. Reads inside each barcode group were sub-clustered using a 15% Levenshtein threshold, and a quality-weighted consensus sequence was constructed for each RNA molecule. Non-functional sequences were discarded, and so were lower-count sequences lying one edit away from another sequence. Based on fitting two negative binomial distributions, any barcode sub-cluster with under 20% of the maximum read count was discarded. Clones were called with MiXCR by TCRdb after fastp trimmed the public reads at Q25, and only in-frame beta chains were retained. When rows share a CDR3 protein, they turn into one entry using the most common DNA and genes. TCRdb's processing, not the authors' own work, is the source of the V and J calls. The sample table holds 600,000 to 650,000 distinct CDR3 sequences, of which approximately 20% were seen once. The leading ten clones occupy under 0.95% of the sample.

Libraries of naive CD8 T cells were built from anywhere between about 19,000 and 1,100,000 sorted cells, with 10%, 30% or 50% of the purified RNA used. Naive CD8 T cells were FACS-sorted as CD8+CD4-CCR7+CD45RA+ on a BD FACSAria II into RLT Plus buffer. To test detection sensitivity, Jurkat RNA equal to fewer than 13 TCR copies was added to samples of about 19,000-1,100,000 naive CD8 T cells. Enrichment of CD8 T cells was done with RosetteSep CD8+ T Cell Enrichment Cocktail plus Ficoll-Paque, and ACK red cell lysis came afterward. This TCR derives from a human donor in good health. Some libraries in this study had Jurkat cell RNA spiked in. Sequencing input: naive CD8+ T cells from blood, with Jurkat cell RNA spiked in. The sample's cell subset or site label, in plain terms: FACS-sorted CD8+CD4-CCR7+CD45RA+ naive T cells. The chain is assembled from TRBV20-1 and TRBJ2-7, with TRBD1 as a weak D call on 5 bases. CDR3 sequence: CSANTPGKFYEQYF. The nucleotides are TGCAGTGCCAATACCCCAGGGAAGTTTTACGAGCAGTACTTC.